What follows is one TCR beta chain and its context. Its target is unknown. The data were obtained in a study of shared clonotypes between healthy human individuals. The study's findings and limits: It was observed that 5% to 6.5% of naive CD4 clonotypes were shared across several donors.

There were only Caucasian adults among the donors, and all lived in Nashville, Tennessee. The CDR3 consists of 15 residues. Germline V lookup: CDR1 SGHNT, CDR2 YENEEA. Trimming stripped 1 base from V and 5 bases from J, with 11 bases between. In the source study's methods: Junction-only immunoSEQ data arrived without quality scores, meaning filtering differed. This table comes from immunoSEQ multiplex PCR, and its TCRdb copy is limited to in-frame clones, with some not included. V, J and clone size were drawn from that table, and D and trimming were deduced from the DNA. The data contain 330,000 or so clones, around four fifths of them seen just once; the ten biggest clones take up around 9.3%.

The receptor's source is a man under 40 in good health. This sequence joins TRBV11-3 and TRBJ1-4, with TRBD1 as a possible D gene (5 bases). What was sequenced was memory CD4+ T cells sorted from blood. Subset noted: CD45RA-negative fraction. In nucleotides, the CDR3 is TGTGCCAGCAGCTTAGGTGTGGGGCCAAATGAAAAACTGTTTTTT. As protein: CASSLGVGPNEKLFF.